This TCR beta chain was recorded in a study of OX40 agonist ivuxolimab in advanced cancers. Study in general: A mean age of roughly 62 years, range about 20 to 90, was recorded, and approximately 85% were male. Three individuals attained partial responses, comprising one hepatocellular carcinoma case and two cutaneous melanoma cases.

TCRdb's table, derived via immunoSEQ multiplex PCR, lists solely in-frame clones and lacks some. This sample has fewer than 30,000 clones, with approximately 89% found just once. This clone appeared once. Its antigen is unidentified. Study-wide results and caveats: Nonresponders included some who also had low normalized T-cell clonal expansion. At 0.1 to 3.0 mg/kg, CD4+ and CD8+ blood T cells expanded clonally by week 6.

The V and J ends lost 5 bases and 0 bases, in that order; junction bases with no gene match: 7. The V gene's germline CDR1 is SEHNR and CDR2 FQNEAQ (reference sequence). This CDR3 comprises 15 residues. V is TRBV7-9 and J is TRBJ2-7; 7 bases line up with TRBD1. The clonotype was recovered from an adult with an advanced solid tumor such as melanoma, head and neck, liver or kidney cancer. The source material was CD4+ or CD8+ T cells sorted from blood, sampled in a trial of the OX40 agonist ivuxolimab. CDR3 in DNA: TGTGCCAGCAGCCCCAGGGGGACAAGCTCCTACGAGCAGTACTTC. Translation gives CASSPRGTSSYEQYF.